Only a few counts were recorded for the clone carrying this T cell receptor (beta chain). What it binds is unknown. The data derive from a study of OX40 agonist ivuxolimab in advanced cancers. At the level of the study: At doses from 0.01 to 10 mg/kg, patients were given intravenous ivuxolimab every 2 weeks. Overall study findings and caveats: Some nonresponders likewise displayed low normalized T-cell clonal expansion. Near-lowest levels of clonal expansion characterized partial responders at 0.1-3.0 mg/kg.

Some clones are missing from TCRdb's copy, which holds only in-frame ones; the method was immunoSEQ multiplex PCR. The repertoire consists of approximately 89,000 clones, with just over 85% occurring once and the leading ten covering less than 0.85%. This sequence originates from an adult with an advanced solid tumor such as melanoma, head and neck, liver or kidney cancer. The sequencing used CD4+ or CD8+ T cells sorted from blood, collected in a trial of the OX40 agonist ivuxolimab.

CDR3 bases: TGTGCCAGCAGTTGGGAGACAGGGGGCCATGGCTACACCTTC. It is translated as CASSWETGGHGYTF. This chain uses TRBV6-5 with TRBJ1-2; 10 nucleotides match TRBD1. V shed 4 bases and J 6 bases; nucleotides not matched to a gene: 5. Germline values: CDR1 MNHEY, CDR2 SVGAGI. This CDR3 region has 14 residues.